This T cell receptor beta chain came from a study of STAT3 mutations in large granular lymphocyte leukemia (dated by TCRdb to between 2018 and 2020). With regard to the full study: About half of the T-LGLL patients who underwent longitudinal sequencing carried canonical activating STAT3 mutations. Patients with T-cell large granular lymphocyte leukemia underwent serial deep sequencing of TCRbeta CDR3 and STAT3 to reconstruct clonal hierarchy and dynamics. A couple of patients with natural killer LGL leukemia were also sequenced longitudinally as controls within the study. On average, sequencing was done at around 3.6 time points per patient, with the number of samplings ranging from 2 to 8. Eighteen representative T-LGLL cases were selected from an initial cohort of roughly 210 LGL patients for longitudinal TCRbeta and STAT3 sequencing. Over half of the T-LGLL patients were given one or more immunosuppressive therapy regimens, and 40% of the treated patients had a hematologic response. Overall study outcomes, separate from this receptor: Linking therapy response to changes in TCR clonal burden was complicated by variable intervals between samplings and by differing treatment regimens. In several patients, dominant TCR clone burden exceeded STAT3 mutant burden, suggesting STAT3 mutation arose secondarily within a pre-expanded clone. Because codominant clonotypes persisted in some patients, a small but highly pathogenic clone may have been missed. Because no samples were available when a clone first appeared, clonal expansion had to be inferred from samplings taken at other points. TCR clonotype switching after therapy was seen in about 30% of the 18 patients, with all newly emerging clones being STAT3 wild type. Every T-LGLL patient showed at least one immunodominant TCRbeta clonotype, and about half showed multiple immunodominant subclonotypes.

Of note for this clone: The target of this receptor is not known. No much larger clone is present one base from it, and per-base qualities are unavailable.

Its CDR3 holds 15 amino acids, cysteine through phenylalanine. The entry retains the CDR3 DNA only, 45 bases that are in frame from base 1. The germline V gene supplies CDR1 SNHLY and CDR2 FYNNEI. From V the trimming removes 6 bases and from J it removes 6 bases, while the gene matches leave 11 bases of the junction unaccounted for. DNA was extracted from blood mononuclear cells, with the same DNA used for both TCR and STAT3 sequencing. TCRbeta libraries were sequenced on an Illumina MiSeq, averaging roughly 41,000 productive templates per sample. TCRbeta CDR3 libraries were generated with the immunoSEQ assay using multiplex PCR amplification. Processing in the source paper ran as follows. Repertoire diversity was calculated as previously defined, with values near 0 taken to indicate extremely monoclonal samples. Held by TCRdb, this immuneACCESS table contains in-frame sequences only and omits some clones. Under half of the omission traces to an unresolved V gene where checked; the cause of the rest is unknown. For V, J and clone size, that table is used; D and trimming come from the DNA. The sample records approximately 3,000 clones, approximately 73% of which are singletons. Together, the top ten hold roughly 17% of the sample.

The source is a woman aged 40 to 50 with T-cell large granular lymphocyte leukemia. Some clones in this sample may be carry-over from other donors' samples. The age is the age at diagnosis. The rearranged segments are TRBV2 and TRBJ1-5, and 7 junctional nucleotides match TRBD1. The material sequenced was peripheral blood mononuclear cells. The DNA sequence is as follows: TGTGCCAGCAGACCAAACAGGGGCAGGGTTCAGCCCCAGCATTTT. It translates as CASRPNRGRVQPQHF.